What follows are 7 T cell receptor beta chains derived from one specimen sequenced in a study of shared clonotypes between healthy human individuals. The assay was immunoSEQ multiplex PCR, and TCRdb's table has in-frame clones only and misses some. This table has 950,000 to 1,100,000 clones, about 75% appearing once. Material for sequencing was memory CD4+ T cells sorted from blood. Noted subset: CD45RA-negative fraction. These receptors were obtained from a man aged 18 to 35 in good health.

The CDR3 sequence: CASSPDRSKNIQYF. The CDR3, as DNA: TGTGCCAGCTCCCCTGACAGATCCAAAAACATTCAGTACTTC. The V gene is TRBV18, the J gene TRBJ2-4, with a possible D match to TRBD1 (5 bases). Germline V CDR1 and CDR2: KGHSH, LQKENI. The CDR3 runs to 14 residues. The V end was cut by 6 bases, the J end by 2 bases, with 11 bases between.

Note on this clone: This specimen includes other DNA sequences encoding the same CDR3. V usage is TRBV6-1 and J usage is TRBJ1-1; D ambiguous. This CDR3 has 11 amino acids. Germline assignment: CDR1 MNHNS and CDR2 SASEGT. Between the trimmed V and J ends, which lost 6 bases and 5 bases, there was a span of 7 bases. The CDR3 DNA reads as TGTGCCAGCAGAGGGTATACTGAAGCTTTCTTT. This encodes CASRGYTEAFF.

The rearrangement links TRBV9 to TRBJ2-3, with D possibly TRBD2 on 5 matching bases. CDR3 size: 16 residues. Germline CDR1 SGDLS, CDR2 YYNGEE. V lost 4 bases and J lost 2, with 17 bases in between. The DNA for the CDR3 is TGTGCCAGCAGCCCCCGAGGGTTCGGATCCACAGATACGCAGTATTTT. It specifies CASSPRGFGSTDTQYF.

V and J are TRBV5-1 and TRBJ1-3, with D uncertain. Between the trimmed V and J ends, which lost 1 base and 8 bases, there was a span of 16 bases. CDR1 and CDR2 (germline): SGHRS, YFSETQ. The CDR3 sequence is 15 residues long. DNA for the CDR3: TGCGCCAGCAGCTTGAGGTGGGGAGAGGCGGACACCATATATTTT. It translates to CASSLRWGEADTIYF. Drawing the rest from reference TRBV5-1 and TRBJ1-3, the complete variable domain is KAGVTQTPRYLIKTRGQQVTLSCSPISGHRSVSWYQQTPGQGLQFLFEYFSETQRNKGNFPGRFSGRQFSNSRSEMNVSTLELGDSALYLCASSLRWGEADTIYFGEGSWLTVV.

The chain combines TRBV30 with TRBJ2-5; D perhaps matches TRBD1 (6 bases). Germline CDR1 and CDR2: GTSNPN and SVGIG (reference sequence). Trimming pared 4 bases from V and 2 bases from J, leaving 14 bases between. This CDR3 is built from 14 residues. Written as DNA, the CDR3 is TGTGCCTGGACGGACCGAGGGGGACAAGAGACCCAGTACTTC. Protein sequence: CAWTDRGGQETQYF.

This chain joins TRBV4-1 and TRBJ1-6, with D hard to call. CDR1 is MGHRA and CDR2 is YSYEKL in the germline V gene. The CDR3 is made up of 15 amino acids. The V end lost 1 base, the J end lost 5 bases, and 9 bases lay between the germline ends. The CDR3 region is CASSQGVTDNSPLHF. The CDR3 nucleotides are TGCGCCAGCAGCCAAGGGGTTACGGATAATTCACCCCTCCACTTT.

This clone was seen many times. The gene calls are TRBV5-1 and TRBJ1-2; D is possibly TRBD1 (5 bases). Germline V gives CDR1 SGHRS, CDR2 YFSETQ. The V end lost 4 bases, the J end lost 4 bases, and 20 bases lay between the germline ends. The CDR3 has 16 residues. For the CDR3, the DNA is TGCGCCAGCAGCGCGGGAGAGGGTCAGGGAGTCTATGGCTACACCTTC. Encoded protein: CASSAGEGQGVYGYTF.